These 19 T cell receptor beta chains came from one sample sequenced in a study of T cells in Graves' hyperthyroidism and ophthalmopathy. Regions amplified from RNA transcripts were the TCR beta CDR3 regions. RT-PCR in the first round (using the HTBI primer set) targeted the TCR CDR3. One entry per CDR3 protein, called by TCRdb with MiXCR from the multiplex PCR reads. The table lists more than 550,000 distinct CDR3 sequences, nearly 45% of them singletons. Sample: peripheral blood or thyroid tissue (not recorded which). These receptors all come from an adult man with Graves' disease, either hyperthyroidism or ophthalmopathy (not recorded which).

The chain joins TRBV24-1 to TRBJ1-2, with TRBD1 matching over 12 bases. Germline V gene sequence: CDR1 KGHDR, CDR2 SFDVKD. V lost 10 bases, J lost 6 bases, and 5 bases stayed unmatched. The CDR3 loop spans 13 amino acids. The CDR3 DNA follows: TGTGCCACGGGACAGGGGGCATATGATGGCTACACCTTC. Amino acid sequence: CATGQGAYDGYTF.

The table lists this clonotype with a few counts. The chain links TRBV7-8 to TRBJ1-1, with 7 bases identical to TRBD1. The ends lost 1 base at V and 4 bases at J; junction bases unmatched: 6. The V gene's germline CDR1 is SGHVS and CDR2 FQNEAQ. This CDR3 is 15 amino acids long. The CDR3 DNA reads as TGTGCCAGCAGCTTAGAACTAGGGGGCCCCACTGAAGCTTTCTTT. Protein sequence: CASSLELGGPTEAFF.

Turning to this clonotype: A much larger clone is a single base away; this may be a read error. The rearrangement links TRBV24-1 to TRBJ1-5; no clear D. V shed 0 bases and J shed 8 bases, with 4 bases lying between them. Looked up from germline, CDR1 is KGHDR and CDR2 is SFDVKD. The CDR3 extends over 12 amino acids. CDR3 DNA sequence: TGTGCCACCAGTGATTTGAGAGAGCCCCAGCATTTT. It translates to CATSDLREPQHF.

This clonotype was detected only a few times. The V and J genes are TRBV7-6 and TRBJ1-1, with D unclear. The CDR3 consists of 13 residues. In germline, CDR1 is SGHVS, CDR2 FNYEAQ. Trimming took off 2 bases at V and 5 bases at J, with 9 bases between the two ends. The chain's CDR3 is CASSLKGSTEAFF. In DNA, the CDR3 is TGTGCCAGCAGCTTAAAAGGGAGTACTGAAGCTTTCTTT.

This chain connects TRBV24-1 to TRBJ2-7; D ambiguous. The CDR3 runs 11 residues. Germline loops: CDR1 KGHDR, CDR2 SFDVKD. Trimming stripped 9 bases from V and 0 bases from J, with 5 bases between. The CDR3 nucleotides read TGTGCCACCGGAGACTCCTACGAGCAGTACTTC. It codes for CATGDSYEQYF.

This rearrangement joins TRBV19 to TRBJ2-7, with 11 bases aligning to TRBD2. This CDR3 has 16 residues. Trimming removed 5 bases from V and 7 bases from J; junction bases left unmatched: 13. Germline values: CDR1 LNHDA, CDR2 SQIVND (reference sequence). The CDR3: CASSLSQLAGAEEQYF. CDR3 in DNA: TGTGCCAGTAGTCTGAGCCAACTAGCGGGAGCGGAAGAGCAGTACTTC.

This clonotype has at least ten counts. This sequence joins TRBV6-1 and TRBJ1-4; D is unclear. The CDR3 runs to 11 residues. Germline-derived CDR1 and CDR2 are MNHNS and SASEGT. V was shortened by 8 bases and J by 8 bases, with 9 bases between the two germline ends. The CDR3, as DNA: TGTGCCAGCCGCCAAGGGGAAAAACTGTTTTTT. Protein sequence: CASRQGEKLFF.

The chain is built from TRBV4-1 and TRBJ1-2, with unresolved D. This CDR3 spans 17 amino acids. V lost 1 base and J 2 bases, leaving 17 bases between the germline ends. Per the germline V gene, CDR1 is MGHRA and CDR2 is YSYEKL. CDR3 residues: CASSQGGSTLANYGYTF. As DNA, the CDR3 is TGCGCCAGCAGCCAAGGGGGATCGACGCTGGCAAACTATGGCTACACCTTC.

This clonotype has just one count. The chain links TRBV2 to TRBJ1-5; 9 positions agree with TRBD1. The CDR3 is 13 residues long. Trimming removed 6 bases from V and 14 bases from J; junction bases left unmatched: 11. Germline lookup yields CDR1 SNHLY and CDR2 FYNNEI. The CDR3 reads CASRMDRGGHEHF. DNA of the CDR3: TGTGCCAGCAGAATGGACAGGGGAGGCCACGAGCATTTT. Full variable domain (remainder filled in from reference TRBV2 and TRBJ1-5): EPEVTQTPSHQVTQMGQEVILRCVPISNHLYFYWYRQILGQKVEFLVSFYNNEISEKSEIFDDQFSVERPDGSNFTLKIRSTKLEDSAMYFCASRMDRGGHEHFGDGTRLSIL.

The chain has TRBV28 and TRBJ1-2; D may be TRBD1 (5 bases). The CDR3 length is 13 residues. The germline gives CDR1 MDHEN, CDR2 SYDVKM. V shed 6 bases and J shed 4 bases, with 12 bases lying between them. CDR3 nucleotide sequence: TGTGCCAGCAGCACCCGGGGCTTCTATGGCTACACCTTC. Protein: CASSTRGFYGYTF.

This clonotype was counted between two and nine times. CDR3: CASSGTGHEKLFF. CDR3 coding DNA: TGCGCCAGCAGCGGGACAGGCCATGAAAAACTGTTTTTT. The chain combines TRBV5-1 with TRBJ1-4; 8 bases agree with TRBD1. There are 13 residues in the CDR3. V gave up 4 bases and J gave up 6 bases; unmatched junction bases: 2. From germline, CDR1 is SGHRS and CDR2 YFSETQ.

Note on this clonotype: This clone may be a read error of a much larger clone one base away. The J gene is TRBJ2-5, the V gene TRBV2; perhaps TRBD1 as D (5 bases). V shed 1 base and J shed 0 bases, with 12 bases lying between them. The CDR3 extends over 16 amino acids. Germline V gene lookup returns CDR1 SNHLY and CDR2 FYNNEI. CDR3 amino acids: CASSEEGPLYQETQYF. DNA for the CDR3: TGTGCCAGCAGTGAAGAGGGGCCCCTGTACCAAGAGACCCAGTACTTC. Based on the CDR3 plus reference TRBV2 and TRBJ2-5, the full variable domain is EPEVTQTPSHQVTQMGQEVILRCVPISNHLYFYWYRQILGQKVEFLVSFYNNEISEKSEIFDDQFSVERPDGSNFTLKIRSTKLEDSAMYFCASSEEGPLYQETQYFGPGTRLLVL.

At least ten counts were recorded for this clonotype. The chain's CDR3 is CASSLDVDGEETQYF. Here the CDR3 DNA reads TGTGCCAGCAGCTTAGACGTCGACGGGGAAGAGACCCAGTACTTC. The rearrangement uses TRBV7-2 and TRBJ2-5; maybe TRBD2 (5 bases). The length of the CDR3 is 15 residues. From germline, CDR1 is SGHTA and CDR2 FQGNSA. V was shortened by 1 base and J by 3 bases, with 12 bases between the two germline ends.

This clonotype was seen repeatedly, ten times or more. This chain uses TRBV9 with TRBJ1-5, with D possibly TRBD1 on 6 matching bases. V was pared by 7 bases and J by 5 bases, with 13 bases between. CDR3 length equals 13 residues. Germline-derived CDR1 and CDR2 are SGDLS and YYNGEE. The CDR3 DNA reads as TGTGCCAGCGCCACAGGGAATCATCAGCCCCAGCATTTT. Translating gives CASATGNHQPQHF.

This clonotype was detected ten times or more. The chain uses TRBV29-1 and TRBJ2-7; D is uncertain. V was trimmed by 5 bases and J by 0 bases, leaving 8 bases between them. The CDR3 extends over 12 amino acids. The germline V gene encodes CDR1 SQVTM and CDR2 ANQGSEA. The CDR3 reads CSVSATSYEQYF. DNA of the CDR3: TGCAGCGTTTCAGCCACCTCCTACGAGCAGTACTTC.

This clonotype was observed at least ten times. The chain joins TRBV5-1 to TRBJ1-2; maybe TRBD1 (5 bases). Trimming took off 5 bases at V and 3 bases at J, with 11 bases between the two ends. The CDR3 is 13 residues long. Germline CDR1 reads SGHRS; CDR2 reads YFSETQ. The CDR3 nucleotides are TGCGCCAGCAGTGGGACTGGCGACTATGGCTACACCTTC. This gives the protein CASSGTGDYGYTF.

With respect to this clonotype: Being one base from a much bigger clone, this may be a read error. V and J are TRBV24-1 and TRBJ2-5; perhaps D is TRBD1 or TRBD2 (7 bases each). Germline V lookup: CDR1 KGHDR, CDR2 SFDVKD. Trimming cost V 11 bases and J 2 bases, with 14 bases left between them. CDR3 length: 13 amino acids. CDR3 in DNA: TGTGCCAACGGGGAGGGACAGCAAGAGACCCAGTACTTC. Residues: CANGEGQQETQYF.

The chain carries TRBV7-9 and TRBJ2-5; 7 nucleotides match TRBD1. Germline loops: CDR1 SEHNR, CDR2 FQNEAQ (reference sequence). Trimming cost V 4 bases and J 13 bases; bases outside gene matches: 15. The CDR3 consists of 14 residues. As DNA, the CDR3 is TGTGCCAGCAGCTCAAAAACGACAGGGACCCTAGCGTACTTC. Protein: CASSSKTTGTLAYF. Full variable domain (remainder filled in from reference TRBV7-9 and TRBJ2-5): DTGVSQNPRHKITKRGQNVTFRCDPISEHNRLYWYRQTLGQGPEFLTYFQNEAQLEKSRLLSDRFSAERPKGSFSTLEIQRTEQGDSAMYLCASSSKTTGTLAYFGPGTRLLVL.

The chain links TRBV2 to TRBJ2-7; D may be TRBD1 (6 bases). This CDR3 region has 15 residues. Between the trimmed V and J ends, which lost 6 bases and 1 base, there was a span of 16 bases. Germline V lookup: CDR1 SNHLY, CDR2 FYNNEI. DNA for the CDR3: TGTGCCAGCAGCTTATTTGAAACAGGGTCCTACGAGCAGTACTTC. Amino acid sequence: CASSLFETGSYEQYF.